The rows below give T cell receptor beta chains drawn from one sample of a study of vaccination and CD4 T cells after COVID-19. MiXCR, applied by TCRdb to the PCR reads, yields one record per CDR3 protein. The table has about 12,000 distinct CDR3 sequences, roughly 61% seen once. Their antigens are not known. Sequences were obtained from CD4+ T cells from blood, cultured in vitro. Receptors were obtained from a human donor who had recovered from COVID-19. CDR3s include the opening cysteine and the closing phenylalanine or tryptophan. A D gene is named only where the DNA matches it firmly.

>TRBV6-5|TRBJ1-2|-
CASSSLGGYTF
>TRBV27|TRBJ2-3|-
CASSLSIRGSSTDTQYF
>TRBV4-2|TRBJ2-2|TRBD2
CASSQRPGLAGGPFVGEQFF
>TRBV6-5|TRBJ2-7|-
CASSSPGTHYEQYF
>TRBV20-1|TRBJ1-6|TRBD1
CSARGDSNSPLHF
>TRBV19|TRBJ2-7|-
CASSPGDNSYEQYF
>TRBV28|TRBJ2-7|-
CASRPTGSYEQYF
>TRBV24-1|TRBJ2-7|-
CATSDPRGRVPYEQYF
>TRBV2|TRBJ1-5|-
CASSGQSNQPQHF
>TRBV20-1|TRBJ2-3|TRBD2
CSARGPWTSGRTDTQYF
>TRBV20-1|TRBJ2-7|TRBD2
CSARGAGELPYEQYF
>TRBV5-1|TRBJ2-7|-
CASRRAVPGGSYEQYF
>TRBV20-1|TRBJ2-7|-
CSATGTRNYEQYF
>TRBV6-2/TRBV6-3|TRBJ2-1|TRBD1
CASIRDRVFNEQFF
>TRBV20-1|TRBJ1-2|-
CSAREGPWGTGASDTF
>TRBV30|TRBJ1-6|-
CAWSRDTNSPLHF
>TRBV6-2/TRBV6-3|TRBJ2-1|-
CASSYLDVNEQFF
>TRBV20-1|TRBJ1-2|-
CSATSETYGYTF
>TRBV6-1|TRBJ1-1|-
CASSRETRAFF
>TRBV20-1|TRBJ2-7|TRBD1
CSYLQNTGDEQYF
>TRBV5-8|TRBJ2-1|TRBD2
CASSRTSGRDYNEQFF
>TRBV20-1|TRBJ1-2|-
CSARPLGRGGYTF
>TRBV6-5|TRBJ1-5|-
CASSYSDGGNYQPQHF
>TRBV6-5|TRBJ2-1|-
CASSYSLEDSYNEQFF
>TRBV28|TRBJ1-2|-
CASSLKVGYTF
>TRBV10-3|TRBJ2-5|-
CAISEQRRARGKETQYF
>TRBV6-5|TRBJ2-2|-
CASSYAQGTGELFF
>TRBV7-9|TRBJ1-2|TRBD1
CASSFWDRDNGYTF
>TRBV12-3/TRBV12-4|TRBJ1-2|TRBD1
CASSRPDRVYGYTF
>TRBV6-1|TRBJ1-2|-
CASSEGSLRGGGLLVPGYTF
>TRBV27|TRBJ2-3|TRBD1
CASSNDRGVGTDTQYF
>TRBV7-2|TRBJ2-7|TRBD2
CASSDTSGSRYEQYF
>TRBV20-1|TRBJ1-1|-
CSAGTTDRFEAFF
>TRBV20-1|TRBJ1-6|-
CSAPDRLYNSPLHF
>TRBV7-9|TRBJ2-7|TRBD1
CASSPRTGGQQYF
>TRBV2|TRBJ2-7|TRBD1
CASSRRTGDYEQYF
>TRBV20-1|TRBJ2-7|-
CSARVGSPVTYEQYF
>TRBV28|TRBJ2-1|-
CASSFEGAGGGKNEQFF
>TRBV19|TRBJ2-2|-
CASSLGRANTGELFF
>TRBV20-1|TRBJ2-6|TRBD1
CSVKHRGSGANVLTF
>TRBV11-2|TRBJ2-5|TRBD2
CASSLSSGRVGMWETQYF
>TRBV27|TRBJ2-5|TRBD1
CASSGYKTGIETQYF
>TRBV28|TRBJ1-1|TRBD1
CASSATGGAHTEAFF
>TRBV12-3/TRBV12-4|TRBJ1-2|-
CASSLTGPLYGYTF
>TRBV10-3|TRBJ2-7|-
CASRRGLAYEQYF
>TRBV5-4|TRBJ2-7|TRBD1
CASSLGYGTANYEQYF
>TRBV6-1|TRBJ2-7|-
CASSDRWGLDEQYF
>TRBV21-1|TRBJ1-2|-
CASSKLGGYTF
>TRBV15|TRBJ2-1|-
CATGLGSSYNEQFF
>TRBV28|TRBJ2-5|TRBD2
CASSLAGASAPQETQYF
>TRBV7-9|TRBJ1-5|-
CASSLGRDGKPQHF